This TCR beta chain is from a study of tumor and adjacent non-tumor tissue in lung cancer. Study background: Histology: about a dozen adenocarcinoma, a couple of squamous cell carcinoma, 1 small cell lung cancer. Stage I to III disease affected roughly 10 men and 4 or 5 women aged about 31 to 76.

Three rounds of nested PCR, following a modified ARM-PCR protocol, produced the TCRbeta library. TCRdb reprocessed the multiplex PCR reads with MiXCR, giving one entry per CDR3 protein. Of tens of thousands of distinct CDR3 sequences listed, roughly 72% are singletons. No cell sorting was done before RNA was extracted from the tissue. A note on this clonotype: An end of the junction does not agree with germline; a read error may underlie this.

Specimen: lung tumor tissue. The clonotype originates from a woman aged 40 to 50 with non-small cell lung cancer.

The CDR3 here is CTSRMGRGAYYEQFF. The CDR3 coding sequence is TGCACCAGCAGAATGGGGCGGGGAGCCTACTATGAGCAGTTCTTC. The rearrangement links TRBV4-1 to TRBJ2-1; D perhaps matches TRBD2 (6 bases). CDR1 and CDR2 (germline): MGHRA, YSYEKL. This CDR3 contains 15 residues.